The present T cell receptor beta chain was sequenced within a study of PD-1 blockade in classical Hodgkin lymphoma. Study as a whole: Each patient was given nivolumab 3 mg/kg through a vein every 2 weeks.

Every patient had relapsed following autologous stem cell transplantation, and cohorts differed in brentuximab vedotin exposure. TCRdb's copy holds only in-frame clones and misses some; the assay was immunoSEQ multiplex PCR. The sample holds some 6,900 clones; approximately 75% are singletons and the top ten take 37%. A remark on this clone: Its antigen is currently unknown.

Findings and caveats of the study: Patients starting nivolumab less than 1 year after ASCT had lower diversity and were excluded from later analyses. CD4+ but not CD8+ TCR diversity rose significantly by C4D1. Lower baseline TCR diversity marked trial partial responders and progressors.

This CDR3 has 16 amino acids. V was pared by 0 bases and J by 3 bases, with 3 bases of the junction left unmatched. Germline V gene data show CDR1 as SGHNT and CDR2 as YYREEE (reference sequence). The receptor was isolated from a human donor with classical Hodgkin lymphoma. The input for sequencing was peripheral blood mononuclear cells (PBMCs), taken at baseline. The chain employs TRBV5-4 and TRBJ2-3, with TRBD2 matching over 11 bases. The CDR3 loop reads CASSLGASGRTDTQYF. The CDR3 coding sequence is TGTGCCAGCAGCTTGGGGGCTAGCGGGAGGACAGATACGCAGTATTTT. The whole variable domain, remainder taken from reference TRBV5-4 and TRBJ2-3, is ETGVTQSPTHLIKTRGQQVTLRCSSQSGHNTVSWYQQALGQGPQFIFQYYREEENGRGNFPPRFSGLQFPNYSSELNVNALELDDSALYLCASSLGASGRTDTQYFGPGTRLTVL.